This TCR beta chain is drawn from a study of blood T cell repertoires in COVID-19. Study information: Spain, Italy and the United States supplied samples that represented acute and convalescent COVID-19. Nucleic acid was either cDNA or gDNA, and it came from T cells, B-cell-depleted T cells, or PBMCs.

Authors' analysis steps: Cell counts per sample came from amplifying reference gene primers. TCRdb keeps only in-frame clones here, not all; method: immunoSEQ multiplex PCR. Clone size and the V and J calls come from that table; the DNA yielded D and trimming. In the table there are some 140,000 clones, roughly 80% of which are singletons. The V segment lost 1 base and the J segment 2 bases; nucleotides outside the gene matches: 9. CDR1 is SGHTA and CDR2 is FQGNSA in the germline V gene. The CDR3 runs 17 residues. The clonotype originates from a woman older than 75 with acute or convalescent COVID-19. The sequencing sample was made of peripheral blood. V usage is TRBV7-2 and J usage is TRBJ1-2, with 8 nucleotides matching TRBD1. CDR3 residues: CASSLVPRGRGNYGYTF. In DNA, the CDR3 is TGTGCCAGCAGCTTAGTCCCCAGGGGGCGAGGGAACTATGGCTACACCTTC. Full variable domain (missing parts from reference TRBV7-2 and TRBJ1-2): GAGVSQSPSNKVTEKGKDVELRCDPISGHTALYWYRQSLGQGLEFLIYFQGNSAPDKSGLPSDRFSAERTGGSVSTLTIQRTQQEDSAVYLCASSLVPRGRGNYGYTFGSGTRLTVV.